A selection of T cell receptor beta chains follows, all from one sample in a study of CD8+ T cells in alopecia areata. Clones were sequenced by immunoSEQ multiplex PCR, and TCRdb holds only the in-frame ones, with some missing. This table holds 170,000 or so clones, 59% found once. Specimen: CD4+ T cells sorted from blood, collected at week 0. Source of these receptors: a human donor with alopecia areata. Each CDR3 is given with its conserved first and last residue. D genes are given only for firm matches. A clone size is listed for some rows: how often the clone was seen (once, few, many), or a class if it is expanded.

few	TRBV6-5	TRBJ1-5	TRBD1	TGTGCCAGCAAACAGGGGAATCAGCCCCAGCATTTT	CASKQGNQPQHF
few	TRBV7-9	TRBJ2-1	TRBD2	TGTGCCAGCAGCTTAGCTTGGCTAGCGGGGGATGAGCAGTTCTTC	CASSLAWLAGDEQFF
-	TRBV11-1	TRBJ2-7	-	TGTGCCAGCAGCTTAGAATGGGGAAGGACATACGAGCAGTACTTC	CASSLEWGRTYEQYF
-	TRBV6-5	TRBJ1-1	-	TGTGCCAGCAGTCCCTGGGGCAGATTAGATGAAGCTTTCTTT	CASSPWGRLDEAFF
-	TRBV29-1	TRBJ1-2	-	TGCAGCGGGGGGGTCGGTAACTATGGCTACACCTTC	CSGGVGNYGYTF
-	TRBV29-1	TRBJ2-7	-	TGCAGCGTTCACGATGGGGGCTACGAGCAGTACTTC	CSVHDGGYEQYF
-	TRBV7-2	TRBJ2-7	-	TGTGCCAGCAGCCACAGGGTGAACCACGAGCAGTACTTC	CASSHRVNHEQYF
few	TRBV15	TRBJ1-5	-	TGTGCCACCAGCAGAGATTGGTGGTCGGGGGGCAGCAATCAGCCCCAGCATTTT	CATSRDWWSGGSNQPQHF
-	TRBV23-1	TRBJ2-3	-	TGCGCCAGCAGTCAATCTATCCCGCTAACTAGCACAGATACGCAGTATTTT	CASSQSIPLTSTDTQYF
-	TRBV9	TRBJ2-3	-	TGTGCCAGCAGCCCCTTAGTCACAGATACGCAGTATTTT	CASSPLVTDTQYF
-	TRBV5-1	TRBJ2-3	TRBD2	TGCGCCAGCACTCCGGCTAGCGGGGGAGTACCTAGCACAGATACGCAGTATTTT	CASTPASGGVPSTDTQYF
-	TRBV5-1	TRBJ1-5	-	TGCGCCAGCAGCTTATCTGGGACACCCGATCAGCCCCAGCATTTT	CASSLSGTPDQPQHF
-	TRBV21-1	TRBJ2-7	-	TGTGCCAGCAGCACCTCTCAGGACGGCGAGCAGTACTTC	CASSTSQDGEQYF
-	TRBV18	TRBJ1-1	-	TGTGCCAGCTCACGGTTCCCCATGGGCATGAACACTGAAGCTTTCTTT	CASSRFPMGMNTEAFF
-	TRBV4-1	TRBJ2-2	-	TGCGCCAGCAGCCCGTACCTAGTGGACACCGGGGAGCTGTTTTTT	CASSPYLVDTGELFF
-	TRBV6-1	TRBJ1-5	-	TGTGCCAGCAAATCAGGGAGAGGGACCAATCAGCCCCAGCATTTT	CASKSGRGTNQPQHF
-	TRBV4-1	TRBJ1-5	-	TGCGCCAGCAGCCAAGATGGGGATCAGCCCCAGCATTTT	CASSQDGDQPQHF
-	TRBV30	TRBJ1-4	-	TGTGCCTGGAGTGTACCGCCAGGCTCTGAAAAACTGTTTTTT	CAWSVPPGSEKLFF
-	TRBV30	TRBJ1-1	-	TGTGCCTGGAGTATGTTGGGTGGTGAAGCTTTCTTT	CAWSMLGGEAFF
-	TRBV29-1	TRBJ1-1	TRBD1	TGCAGCGCCCGCCCGGGACAGGGCATACAAGCTTTCTTT	CSARPGQGIQAFF
-	TRBV10-2	TRBJ1-2	TRBD1	TGCGCCACCACAGACAGGGTTGGTTCTGATGGCTACACCTTC	CATTDRVGSDGYTF
few	TRBV29-1	TRBJ2-1	TRBD2	TGCAGCTCCTGTAGCGGGATAGAGCAGTTCTTC	CSSCSGIEQFF
-	TRBV29-1	TRBJ2-7	TRBD1	TGCAGCGTGCGACCGGGACAGAACTACGAGCAGTACTTC	CSVRPGQNYEQYF
few	TRBV9	TRBJ2-7	TRBD2	TGTGCCAGCAGCGCCGGACTAGCGGGGGGCCCTGAGCAGTACTTC	CASSAGLAGGPEQYF
few	TRBV7-2	TRBJ2-2	-	TGTGCCTCCCTGGAAGGGGAGCTGTTTTTT	CASLEGELFF
few	TRBV18	TRBJ1-1	-	TGTGCCAGCTCACCAGACAGCAAGTCGGCTTTCTTT	CASSPDSKSAFF
few	TRBV20-1	TRBJ2-7	-	TGCAGTGCTCCTAGGTCCTACGAGCAGTACTTC	CSAPRSYEQYF
-	TRBV19	TRBJ1-4	TRBD1	TGTGCCAGCAAATTGCGACAGGGTAACGAAAAACTGTTTTTT	CASKLRQGNEKLFF
-	TRBV29-1	TRBJ1-2	-	TGCAGCGTTGAATTGCTTTTTGGCTACACCTTC	CSVELLFGYTF
-	TRBV10-3	TRBJ1-5	-	TGTGCCATCAGTGAGTCATTAGATCAGCCCCAGCATTTT	CAISESLDQPQHF
-	TRBV4-2	TRBJ1-5	-	TGTGCCAGCAGCCAAGAATCGAACATCAATCAGCCCCAGCATTTT	CASSQESNINQPQHF